The clone carrying this T cell receptor (beta chain) showed up just once. Its target is not known. This sample was included in a study of cytomegalovirus exposure and HLA in healthy donors. Regarding the study as a whole: Using the classifier, cytomegalovirus status was reportedly diagnosed with high specificity and sensitivity. The study listed approximately 160 cytomegalovirus-associated TCR beta chains.

Sequencing was performed with immunoSEQ multiplex PCR; in TCRdb, only in-frame clones are kept and a portion is missing. The sample yields approximately 230,000 clones, roughly 87% seen once. CDR3 size: 12 residues. Germline V gives CDR1 SNHLY, CDR2 FYNNEI. Between the trimmed V and J ends, which lost 6 bases and 11 bases, there was a span of 16 bases. The rearrangement joins TRBV2 to TRBJ1-1, with a possible D match to TRBD1 (5 bases). The sequence was obtained from a man between 18 and 29 years old in good health and CMV-seropositive. The specimen sequenced was PBMCs. CDR3 sequence (DNA): TGTGCCAGCAGGAGGGACCGGGTGAGTGCTTTCTTT. Amino acids: CASRRDRVSAFF.